The 5 T cell receptor beta chains presented below share a single source sample, sequenced in a study of early T cells in non-severe SARS-CoV-2 infection. TCRdb re-called the 5' RACE reads with MiXCR, one entry per CDR3 protein. The sample yields 45,000 to 55,000 distinct CDR3 sequences, about 13% seen once. Sequenced sample: whole blood. The receptor set was obtained from an adult who was a healthcare worker with PCR-confirmed SARS-CoV-2 infection or an uninfected control (not recorded which).

This clonotype was seen at least ten times. V is TRBV3-1 and J is TRBJ2-1, with a tentative D call TRBD2 (5 bases). Germline V gene sequence: CDR1 LGHDT, CDR2 YNNKEL (reference sequence). The CDR3 is 15 amino acids. V lost 5 bases to trimming and J lost 1 base, with 12 bases between them. This CDR3 is CASSLRARSYNEQFF. CDR3 nucleotides: TGTGCCAGCAGCTTGAGGGCACGGTCCTACAATGAGCAGTTCTTC.

This clonotype was detected many times. The CDR3 DNA reads TGTGCCAGCAGCTTGTCCCAGCAGATATCCTACGAGCAGTACTTC. It translates to CASSLSQQISYEQYF. The chain couples TRBV5-5 to TRBJ2-7; D call uncertain. The germline V and J ends were trimmed by 1 base and 1 base, with 12 bases remaining between them. The CDR3 is made up of 15 amino acids. Germline V gene data show CDR1 as SGHKS and CDR2 as YYEKEE (reference sequence).

This clonotype showed up just a few times. The J gene is TRBJ2-2, the V gene TRBV5-4, with D unresolved. The CDR3 is 16 residues long. Germline CDR1 SGHNT, CDR2 YYREEE (reference sequence). The V end lost 0 bases, the J end lost 2 bases, and 11 bases lay between the germline ends. CDR3: CASSLALGSNTGELFF. The CDR3 region has the DNA TGTGCCAGCAGCTTGGCTCTCGGCAGTAACACCGGGGAGCTGTTTTTT.

This clonotype was recorded at least ten times. Mismatch with germline at one junction end may stem from a read error. The J gene is TRBJ1-6, the V gene TRBV7-3; D remains unclear. The CDR3 has 15 amino acids. Germline CDR1 SGHTA, CDR2 FQGTGA. CDR3 in DNA: TGTGCCAGCAGCCCACCTCACTCCTATAATTCACCCCTCCATTTT. It is translated as CASSPPHSYNSPLHF. The whole variable domain, filled in from reference TRBV7-3 and TRBJ1-6, reads GAGVSQTPSNKVTEKGKYVELRCDPISGHTALYWYRQSLGQGPEFLIYFQGTGAADDSGLPNDRFFAVRPEGSVSTLKIQRTERGDSAVYLCASSPPHSYNSPLHFGNGTRLTVT.

The J gene is TRBJ2-1, the V gene TRBV28; 10 bases align to TRBD2. Germline assignment: CDR1 MDHEN and CDR2 SYDVKM. This CDR3 is 14 amino acids long. J gave up 6 bases and V 2 bases, and 1 base lay outside the gene matches. The CDR3 DNA reads TGTGCCAGCAGTTTACTAGCGGGAGCCAATGAGCAGTTCTTC. This sequence encodes CASSLLAGANEQFF.